This TCR beta chain was documented in a study of blood T cells in healthy people across ages. Overall study findings and caveats: Total diversity from one million sequenced T cells was likely underestimated.

To note about this clonotype: Its antigen is not identified.

V gave up 5 bases and J gave up 7 bases; unmatched junction bases: 17. The CDR3 runs 16 residues. Per the germline V gene, CDR1 is MDHEN and CDR2 is SYDVKM. It was with a sample-barcoded 5' primer and a J-beta primer mix that a second PCR of about 7 to 12 cycles was run. TCRdb re-called the 5' RACE reads through MiXCR, storing one row per CDR3 protein. The sample consists of approximately 800,000 distinct CDR3 sequences, just over 55% of them appearing once. Sequencing was performed on blood. This clonotype was obtained from a man aged 35-49 years in good health. The V and J genes are TRBV28 and TRBJ2-7; 7 nucleotides match TRBD1. The CDR3 DNA sequence: TGTGCCAGCAGTAGTCCGGGACAGAAACTCCTGGGGGAGCAGTACTTC. As protein: CASSSPGQKLLGEQYF.